This is a list of T cell receptor beta chains from one sample in a study of T-cell reconstitution after alpha-beta-depleted transplantation in children. Each CDR3 protein gets one entry after TCRdb re-called the PCR reads with MiXCR. Of around 76,000 distinct CDR3 sequences listed, about a sixth were seen once; the top ten hold 40% to 65%. The material sequenced was PBMCs, mostly from graft donor cells, taken 360 days after TCRalphabeta/CD19-depleted stem cell transplant. Receptors were obtained from a male patient aged 2 to 10 who had a stem cell transplant for acute lymphoblastic leukemia, so the T cells may come from the graft donor. Each CDR3 is given without its conserved first and last residue. Part of the rows lack a size; the others show once, few, many or a class for expanded clones.

cdr3_aa	clone_size	v_call	j_call
ASSLAGGGYGYT	NA	TRBV12-3/TRBV12-4	TRBJ1-2
ASSEASGRFYEQY	few	TRBV2	TRBJ2-7
ASSYSGPGLTYEQY	NA	TRBV6-5	TRBJ2-7
ASSFVLAGSLGQY	few	TRBV12-3/TRBV12-4	TRBJ2-7
ASSSSDHTEAF	many	TRBV5-1	TRBJ1-1
ASSVGTSGIWETQY	NA	TRBV5-6	TRBJ2-5
ASSEFWGRETQY	many	TRBV25-1	TRBJ2-5
ASTAQETQY	NA	TRBV6-2/TRBV6-3	TRBJ2-5
ASSFGGTNEKLF	few	TRBV12-3/TRBV12-4	TRBJ1-4
ASSKKIGPGELF	many	TRBV11-2	TRBJ2-2
ASSLESPNTGELF	NA	TRBV5-1	TRBJ2-2
ASSQVRDRGSYEQY	few	TRBV4-1	TRBJ2-7
ASSMSEGIPFSYNEQF	NA	TRBV5-6	TRBJ2-1
ASSYSSYRGHATDTQY	once	TRBV6-2/TRBV6-3	TRBJ2-3